This T cell receptor beta chain was recovered during a study of response to subunit inactivated influenza vaccine. Findings and limits, study-wide: A suggestion made by the authors is that each seasonal influenza vaccination recruits few new T cells.

A remark on this clonotype: What it binds is not known.

TCRdb re-analysed the RT-PCR reads in MiXCR, keeping a single row per CDR3 protein. Counted here are about 500,000 distinct CDR3 sequences, 15% to 20% occurring once; the ten biggest clones make up 3% to 3.5%. Trimming pared 4 bases from V and 4 bases from J, leaving 13 bases between. Per germline, CDR1 SQVTM and CDR2 ANQGSEA. This CDR3 is 13 amino acids long. The sequencing here drew on CD4+ T cells sorted from PBMCs, taken around 2 years after vaccination. The chain has TRBV29-1 and TRBJ2-5, with D maybe TRBD1 (5 bases). This receptor was identified in a man aged 50 to 69 who received an inactivated influenza vaccine. DNA of the CDR3: TGCAGCGTTGGAGGCAGGGCAACAGAGACCCAGTACTTC. This translates into CSVGGRATETQYF.